These 28 T cell receptor beta chains were sequenced from one sample in a study of T cells in Graves' hyperthyroidism and ophthalmopathy. Amplified regions were TCR beta CDR3 sequences from RNA transcripts. When the TCR CDR3 underwent first-round RT-PCR, the HTBI primer set was used. Using its own MiXCR run on the multiplex PCR reads, TCRdb lists one record per CDR3 protein. The sample has approximately 400,000 distinct CDR3 sequences, approximately 15% seen once. Sequencing was carried out using blood. The receptors originated from a young woman with Graves' hyperthyroidism.

This clonotype was picked up many times. The J gene is TRBJ2-2, the V gene TRBV10-1; 10 bases fit TRBD1. CDR1 and CDR2 from the germline V gene are WNHNN and SYGVQD (reference sequence). The V gene end was trimmed by 6 bases and the J gene end by 4 bases; junction bases not matched to a gene: 11. The length of the CDR3 is 17 residues. The CDR3 here is CASRDTGTGDFTGELFF. CDR3 coding DNA: TGCGCCAGCAGGGACACCGGGACAGGGGACTTCACCGGGGAGCTGTTTTTT.

A few counts support this clonotype. The rearrangement joins TRBV5-1 to TRBJ2-6, with D perhaps TRBD1 (5 bases). CDR3 size: 16 residues. The V gene lost 3 bases and the J gene lost 4 bases, with 14 bases spanning the gap. Germline CDR1 and CDR2: SGHRS and YFSETQ. The CDR3 DNA reads TGCGCCAGCAGCTGGACACCCTCAAAAGGGGCCAACGTCCTGACTTTC. Its protein is CASSWTPSKGANVLTF.

The sample holds many counts of this clonotype. V gene TRBV12-3 or TRBV12-4 combines with J gene TRBJ2-7; 10 bases match TRBD2. V dropped 0 bases and J dropped 2; count of bases not matched to a gene: 1. The CDR3 length is 15 residues. The CDR3 is CASSLALAGAYEQYF. The CDR3, as DNA: TGTGCCAGCAGTTTAGCCCTAGCGGGAGCCTACGAGCAGTACTTC.

This clonotype occurred once. The chain couples TRBV7-3 to TRBJ2-3; D possibly corresponds to TRBD2 (6 bases). Trimming stripped 1 base from V and 5 bases from J, with 16 bases between. The CDR3 extends over 16 amino acids. Germline CDR1 is SGHTA and CDR2 is FQGTGA. In DNA, the CDR3 is TGTGCCAGCAGCTTAAGCAGGGACCAAGCGGGAGATACGCAGTATTTT. Protein product: CASSLSRDQAGDTQYF.

This clonotype has ten or more counts. The chain carries TRBV7-2 and TRBJ2-5; 7 bases fit TRBD2. This CDR3 has 16 residues. Trimming at V came to 3 bases and at J to 2 bases, leaving 9 bases not matched to a gene. Germline V lookup: CDR1 SGHTA, CDR2 FQGNSA. The CDR3 is CASSLTSGVTQETQYF. DNA of the CDR3: TGTGCCAGCAGCTTGACGAGCGGGGTGACGCAAGAGACCCAGTACTTC.

This clonotype was recorded at least ten times. This chain uses TRBV6-5 with TRBJ2-1, with D unclear. From germline, CDR1 is MNHEY and CDR2 SVGAGI. This CDR3 contains 13 residues. The V gene lost 0 bases and the J gene lost 5 bases, with 5 bases spanning the gap. The DNA of the CDR3 is TGTGCCAGCAGTTACTCTCACGACAATGAGCAGTTCTTC. It specifies CASSYSHDNEQFF.

The gene calls are TRBV6-1 and TRBJ1-3, with D uncertain. Germline assignment: CDR1 MNHNS and CDR2 SASEGT. V dropped 8 bases and J dropped 0 bases, with 11 bases sitting between them. The CDR3 contains 14 residues. The CDR3 sequence: CASVGGSSGNTIYF. CDR3 sequence (DNA): TGTGCCAGCGTCGGAGGCAGCTCTGGAAACACCATATATTTT.

For this clonotype: This may be a read error, as it is one base from a much larger clone. J is TRBJ2-4 and V is TRBV12-3 or TRBV12-4; 7 bases match TRBD1. The CDR3 totals 16 residues. For the CDR3, the DNA is TGTGCCGGCAGGACGCGGACAGGAGAAGACAAAAACATTCAGTACTTC. It translates to CAGRTRTGEDKNIQYF.

Many counts were recorded for this clonotype. The chain recombines TRBV7-2 with TRBJ1-1; 7 nucleotides agree with TRBD1. Germline V gene lookup returns CDR1 SGHTA and CDR2 FQGNSA. The V gene end was trimmed by 1 base and the J gene end by 2 bases; junction bases not matched to a gene: 4. CDR3 size: 15 residues. This CDR3 reads CASSLVAGGNTEAFF. The CDR3 nucleotides are TGTGCCAGCAGCTTAGTTGCAGGGGGTAACACTGAAGCTTTCTTT.

The rearrangement joins TRBV30 to TRBJ2-7; 8 positions match TRBD1. Germline V gene sequence: CDR1 GTSNPN, CDR2 SVGIG (reference sequence). The V and J ends lost 1 base and 5 bases, in that order; junction bases with no gene match: 7. The CDR3 loop spans 14 amino acids. The CDR3 protein is CAWSEGRGPNEQYF. DNA for the CDR3: TGTGCCTGGAGTGAGGGCAGGGGGCCCAACGAGCAGTACTTC.

This clonotype has just a few counts. The genes are TRBV10-2 and TRBJ2-1; 9 nucleotides agree with TRBD2. In germline, CDR1 is WSHSY, CDR2 SAAADI. J lost 4 bases, V lost 2 bases, and 3 bases had no gene match. CDR3 length: 15 residues. CDR3 region: CASSEGTSTYNEQFF. The CDR3 nucleotides are TGCGCCAGCAGTGAGGGGACTAGCACGTACAATGAGCAGTTCTTC.

Turning to this clonotype: Germline and junction disagree at one end, which may indicate a read error. The V gene is TRBV4-1, the J gene TRBJ2-1; 9 bases align to TRBD2. Germline assignment: CDR1 MGHRA and CDR2 YSYEKL. There are 15 residues in the CDR3. The CDR3 coding sequence is TGTGCCAGCAGCCAATCGACTAGCGGAAACAATGAGCAGTTCTTC. Its translation is CASSQSTSGNNEQFF.

In its sample, this clonotype was seen a few times. The chain combines TRBV6-1 with TRBJ1-5, with D maybe TRBD1 (6 bases). The CDR3 is made up of 15 amino acids. Trimming pared 7 bases from V and 5 bases from J, leaving 18 bases between. In germline, CDR1 is MNHNS, CDR2 SASEGT. Written as DNA, the CDR3 is TGTGCCAGCAAGTTCTCCGGGGGCCCTGATCAGCCCCAGCATTTT. It specifies CASKFSGGPDQPQHF.

This clonotype was seen repeatedly, ten times or more. The chain recombines TRBV20-1 with TRBJ2-5; weak D call: TRBD2 (6 bases). This CDR3 comprises 11 residues. From germline, CDR1 is DFQATT and CDR2 SNEGSKA (reference sequence). Trimming pared 5 bases from V and 5 bases from J, leaving 9 bases between. CDR3 DNA sequence: TGCAGTGCTCTACGGGGGGAGACCCAGTACTTC. Its protein is CSALRGETQYF.

This clonotype was counted a few times. V usage is TRBV9 and J usage is TRBJ2-7; D possibly matches TRBD1 or TRBD2 (5 bases each). Germline V gives CDR1 SGDLS, CDR2 YYNGEE. This CDR3 has 14 amino acids. Deletions cut 4 bases from V and 5 bases from J, with 16 bases between. In DNA, the CDR3 is TGTGCCAGCAGCCCCCGGGACGGCGCCCACGAGCAGTACTTC. Translation gives CASSPRDGAHEQYF.

This chain links TRBV7-3 with TRBJ2-3, with D tentatively TRBD1 (6 bases). This CDR3 has 14 amino acids. The germline V gene encodes CDR1 SGHTA and CDR2 FQGTGA. The ends were cut back, 5 bases at V and 5 bases at J, with 14 bases in the middle. This chain's CDR3 is CASSPSGRGDTQYF. The CDR3 region has the DNA TGTGCCAGCAGCCCTTCGGGCAGGGGAGATACGCAGTATTTT.

This clonotype appeared many times. This sequence joins TRBV6-2 or TRBV6-3 and TRBJ2-5; no definite D call. Trimming took 2 bases from V and 0 from J, leaving 10 bases between them. CDR1 and CDR2 (germline): MNHEY, SVGEGT. The CDR3 totals 15 residues. The CDR3 nucleotides are TGTGCCAGCAGTTACGAGTCAGGAGACCAAGAGACCCAGTACTTC. It codes for CASSYESGDQETQYF.

There are a few counts of this clonotype. The gene calls are TRBV6-5 and TRBJ2-2, with 9 bases aligning to TRBD2. Per germline, CDR1 MNHEY and CDR2 SVGAGI. The CDR3 runs 19 residues. V trimming: 0 bases; J trimming: 5 bases; junction bases outside the gene matches: 13. The CDR3 sequence is CASSYSVGVGGRGTGELFF. The CDR3 DNA follows: TGTGCCAGCAGTTACTCGGTCGGTGTCGGCGGGAGGGGAACCGGGGAGCTGTTTTTT.

This clonotype was counted many times. This chain joins TRBV2 and TRBJ2-5, with D perhaps TRBD1 (6 bases). V was shortened by 7 bases and J by 4 bases, with 10 bases between the two germline ends. CDR1 and CDR2 from the germline V gene are SNHLY and FYNNEI. The CDR3 has 12 residues. CDR3 in DNA: TGTGCCAGCACCCCCAGGGGAGAGACCCAGTACTTC. Its protein is CASTPRGETQYF. The full variable domain, its missing parts supplied by reference TRBV2 and TRBJ2-5, is EPEVTQTPSHQVTQMGQEVILRCVPISNHLYFYWYRQILGQKVEFLVSFYNNEISEKSEIFDDQFSVERPDGSNFTLKIRSTKLEDSAMYFCASTPRGETQYFGPGTRLLVL.

At least ten counts were recorded for this clonotype. The J gene is TRBJ2-1, the V gene TRBV2; 9 bases line up with TRBD2. Germline CDR1 reads SNHLY; CDR2 reads FYNNEI. The CDR3 runs 15 residues. V shed 3 bases and J 4 bases; nucleotides not matched to a gene: 4. This CDR3 reads CASSEGRGGYNEQFF. CDR3 sequence (DNA): TGTGCCAGCAGTGAGGGGCGGGGGGGATACAATGAGCAGTTCTTC.

This clonotype came up a few times. The V call is TRBV20-1, the J call TRBJ2-6, with TRBD1 matching 9 bases. Germline V gene data show CDR1 as DFQATT and CDR2 as SNEGSKA (reference sequence). The CDR3 sequence is 18 residues long. V was clipped by 0 bases and J by 0 bases; unmatched bases: 6. The CDR3 spells CSARDRDRVFSGANVLTF. The CDR3 nucleotides are TGCAGTGCTAGAGATAGGGACAGGGTTTTCTCTGGGGCCAACGTCCTGACTTTC.

This clonotype was seen ten or more times. The chain carries TRBV5-1 and TRBJ2-2; D might be TRBD1 or TRBD2, each matching 5 bases. Trimming stripped 0 bases from V and 4 bases from J, with 7 bases between. The CDR3 spans 14 residues. Looked up from germline, CDR1 is SGHRS and CDR2 is YFSETQ. For the CDR3, the DNA is TGCGCCAGCAGCTTGGACGGGGCCACCGGGGAGCTGTTTTTT. It codes for CASSLDGATGELFF.

V is TRBV20-1 and J is TRBJ1-6; TRBD1 matches at 9 bases. Losses at the gene ends were 1 base for V and 9 bases for J; bases not matched to a gene: 7. Germline V gene lookup returns CDR1 DFQATT and CDR2 SNEGSKA (reference sequence). This CDR3 comprises 15 residues. The CDR3 DNA reads TGCAGTGCTAGAGGGGGGGACAGGGACCGTTCACCCCTCCACTTT. Protein product: CSARGGDRDRSPLHF.

The V gene is TRBV4-2, the J gene TRBJ1-4; maybe TRBD1 (5 bases). The CDR3 is 16 residues long. The germline V gene encodes CDR1 LGHNA and CDR2 YNFKEQ. V dropped 0 bases and J dropped 3 bases, with 11 bases sitting between them. The CDR3 is CASSQDPGTANEKLFF. The CDR3 DNA is TGTGCCAGCAGCCAAGATCCGGGGACGGCTAATGAAAAACTGTTTTTT.

The sample holds many counts of this clonotype. The rearrangement joins TRBV5-4 to TRBJ2-2; D is undetermined. V was clipped by 5 bases and J by 7 bases, with 6 bases between them. The CDR3 spans 11 residues. Per the germline V gene, CDR1 is SGHNT and CDR2 is YYREEE (reference sequence). CDR3 protein: CASRRDGELFF. CDR3 bases: TGTGCCAGCAGAAGGGACGGGGAGCTGTTTTTT.

In this sample, this clonotype turned up many times. The chain combines TRBV5-1 with TRBJ1-5, with 9 bases fitting TRBD1. The CDR3 has 16 residues. The germline V gene has CDR1 SGHRS and CDR2 YFSETQ. V gave up 2 bases and J gave up 7 bases; unmatched junction bases: 10. The CDR3 sequence: CASSFLPGTGPQPQHF. For the CDR3, the DNA is TGCGCCAGCAGCTTTTTGCCCGGGACAGGGCCCCAGCCCCAGCATTTT.

This chain joins TRBV19 and TRBJ1-2; tentative D call: TRBD1 (6 bases). Germline V gene sequence: CDR1 LNHDA, CDR2 SQIVND (reference sequence). The CDR3 is 14 amino acids. The V and J ends lost 11 bases and 1 base respectively, with 17 bases between them. DNA for the CDR3: TGTGCCTGGAAGGGGGAAGGGTTTAACTATGGCTACACCTTC. Protein: CAWKGEGFNYGYTF. Variable domain in full (rest from reference TRBV19 and TRBJ1-2): DGGITQSPKYLFRKEGQNVTLSCEQNLNHDAMYWYRQDPGQGLRLIYYSQIVNDFQKGDIAEGYSVSREKKESFPLTVTSAQKNPTAFYLCAWKGEGFNYGYTFGSGTRLTVV.

This chain connects TRBV6-6 to TRBJ1-2; D gene uncertain. This CDR3 is 14 amino acids long. Trimming removed 0 bases from V and 4 bases from J, with 9 bases in between. CDR1 is MNHNY and CDR2 is SVGAGI in the germline V gene (reference sequence). DNA of the CDR3: TGTGCCAGCAGTTACTCAGCCGGAATCTATGGCTACACCTTC. Protein sequence: CASSYSAGIYGYTF.